This passage covers 13 T cell receptor beta chains from one sample sequenced in a study of metastatic and nonmetastatic thyroid tumors. TCRdb reassembled clones from the PCR reads with MiXCR. The table includes about 70,000 clones, roughly 18% detected once. Patients underwent thyroid surgery, and none had received any treatment before it. The specimen was blood. The receptors stem from a female donor with papillary thyroid cancer or a benign thyroid nodule (not recorded which). Some clones in this sample may be carry-over from other donors' samples.

The table lists this clone with many counts. The V and J genes are TRBV6-1 and TRBJ2-5; D is undetermined. V lost 3 bases and J 2 bases, leaving 13 bases between the germline ends. Germline CDR1 is MNHNS and CDR2 is SASEGT. The CDR3 contains 15 residues. The CDR3 spells CASSELTAKQETQYF. For the CDR3, the DNA is TGTGCCAGCAGTGAGTTAACAGCAAAACAAGAGACCCAGTACTTC.

The chain couples TRBV20-1 to TRBJ2-3, with TRBD1 matching 9 bases. J was trimmed by 6 bases and V by 2 bases; bases with no gene match: 9. CDR1 DFQATT and CDR2 SNEGSKA come from the germline V gene (reference sequence). CDR3 length: 15 amino acids. Written as DNA, the CDR3 is TGCAGTGCTAGACTGATAGGGACAGGGACTGATACGCAGTATTTT. As protein: CSARLIGTGTDTQYF.

Ten or more counts support this clone. The CDR3 DNA reads as TGTGCCAGCAGACCCATAGCGGAGTCCTCTCTCGAGCAGTACTTC. Translated, it gives CASRPIAESSLEQYF. The chain carries TRBV27 and TRBJ2-7, with D tentatively TRBD2 (6 bases). The V end lost 6 bases, the J end lost 6 bases, and 21 bases lay between the germline ends. This CDR3 contains 15 residues. From germline, CDR1 is MNHEY and CDR2 SMNVEV (reference sequence).

This clone was recorded at least ten times. The chain carries TRBV15 and TRBJ1-2; a possible D gene is TRBD1 (5 bases). The V end was cut by 0 bases, the J end by 4 bases, with 12 bases between. Germline loops: CDR1 LNHNV, CDR2 YYDKDF (reference sequence). The CDR3 contains 15 residues. As DNA, the CDR3 is TGTGCCACCAGCAGAGATCAGGGTCCCGGCTATGGCTACACCTTC. As protein: CATSRDQGPGYGYTF.

To note about this clone: One end of the junction is discordant with germline, which a read error may explain. The chain carries TRBV5-1 and TRBJ1-6; a possible D gene is TRBD1 (5 bases). This CDR3 has 15 residues. In germline, CDR1 is SGHRS, CDR2 YFSETQ. Here the CDR3 DNA reads TGCGCCAGCAGCTTTTGGGGGGAGACGAATTCGCCCCTCCACTTT. This translates into CASSFWGETNSPLHF.

This clone is medium-sized within its sample. The chain uses TRBV30 and TRBJ1-2; 7 bases are a match to TRBD1. J gave up 4 bases and V 7 bases, and 9 bases lay outside the gene matches. Germline V CDR1 and CDR2: GTSNPN, SVGIG (reference sequence). CDR3 length equals 13 residues. CDR3 amino acids: CASSRQGGYGYTF. In DNA form, the CDR3 reads TGTGCCTCGAGCCGACAGGGTGGCTATGGCTACACCTTC.

The sample holds many counts of this clone. The J gene is TRBJ1-5, the V gene TRBV4-2; no definite D call. Trimming pared 4 bases from V and 7 bases from J, leaving 11 bases between. This CDR3 has 13 amino acids. In germline, CDR1 is LGHNA, CDR2 YNFKEQ. The chain's CDR3 is CASSPEGWQPQHF. The CDR3 region has the DNA TGTGCCAGCAGCCCGGAGGGTTGGCAGCCCCAGCATTTT.

This clone was recorded at least ten times. The V and J genes are TRBV4-1 and TRBJ1-2; tentative D call: TRBD1 (5 bases). V was pared by 0 bases and J by 2 bases, with 7 bases between. The CDR3 covers 14 residues. Germline V gives CDR1 MGHRA, CDR2 YSYEKL. CDR3 nucleotide sequence: TGCGCCAGCAGCCAAGAATCAGGGAACTATGGCTACACCTTC. Protein product: CASSQESGNYGYTF.

The rearrangement links TRBV20-1 to TRBJ2-7; D gene uncertain. Looked up from germline, CDR1 is DFQATT and CDR2 is SNEGSKA (reference sequence). Deletions cut 0 bases from V and 4 bases from J, with 16 bases between. CDR3 length equals 15 residues. The CDR3 coding sequence is TGCAGTGCTAGAGATTATGGGTCTATTGCGTACGAGCAGTACTTC. Translated: CSARDYGSIAYEQYF.

V gene TRBV5-4 combines with J gene TRBJ2-7; 13 bases are shared with TRBD2. Looked up from germline, CDR1 is SGHNT and CDR2 is YYREEE (reference sequence). The CDR3 is 15 amino acids. Trimming removed 4 bases from V and 7 bases from J; junction bases left unmatched: 8. CDR3 amino acids: CASSTGLAGVREQYF. CDR3 in DNA: TGTGCCAGCAGCACCGGACTAGCGGGAGTTCGTGAGCAGTACTTC.

This sequence joins TRBV6-2 or TRBV6-3 and TRBJ2-5; possible D gene TRBD1, 6 bases. Germline CDR1 MNHEY, CDR2 SVGEGT. The germline V and J ends were trimmed by 9 bases and 2 bases, with 10 bases remaining between them. The CDR3 totals 12 residues. The CDR3 DNA reads TGTGCCAGTATGGACAGACAAGAGACCCAGTACTTC. This codes for CASMDRQETQYF.

On this clone itself: A much larger clone lies one base from this, so it may be a read error. The chain is built from TRBV9 and TRBJ2-3; no clear D. CDR1 SGDLS and CDR2 YYNGEE come from the germline V gene. The CDR3 is 12 amino acids. The CDR3 nucleotides read TGTGTCAGCATGGACGTCACAGATACGCAGTATTTT. It encodes CVSMDVTDTQYF.

This clone has a count of ten or more. The CDR3 sequence: CASSPTSGRTLSTDTQYF. CDR3 sequence (DNA): TGTGCCAGCAGTCCTACTAGCGGGAGGACTCTCTCCACAGATACGCAGTATTTT. The V and J genes are TRBV25-1 and TRBJ2-3; 12 nucleotides line up with TRBD2. This CDR3 has 18 residues. Germline V CDR1 and CDR2: MGHDK, SYGVNS. V lost 5 bases to trimming and J lost 2 bases; unmatched junction nucleotides: 11. Together with reference TRBV25-1 and TRBJ2-3, the CDR3 gives the full variable domain: EADIYQTPRYLVIGTGKKITLECSQTMGHDKMYWYQQDPGMELHLIHYSYGVNSTEKGDLSSESTVSRIRTEHFPLTLESARPSHTSQYLCASSPTSGRTLSTDTQYFGPGTRLTVL.